The rows below give T cell receptor beta chains drawn from one sample of a study of T cells in localized non-small cell lung cancer. Libraries were prepared by immunoSEQ multiplex PCR; TCRdb keeps only in-frame clonotypes and omits some of them. Here the sample spans about 52,000 clones, about 87% being singletons. The sample here was PBMCs, taken before any cancer treatment. The receptors originated from a female donor with stage II lung adenocarcinoma. CDR3s include the opening cysteine and the closing phenylalanine or tryptophan. D genes are given only for firm matches. Size is stated for part of the rows, as once, few or many counts, or as a class when the clone is expanded.

d_call j_call v_call clone_size cdr3_aa cdr3_nt
. TRBJ1-1 TRBV28 . CASRNAGKGAFF TGTGCCAGCAGAAACGCGGGGAAAGGCGCTTTCTTT
. TRBJ2-1 TRBV19 . CASSSEGSSSYNEQFF TGTGCCAGTTCCTCAGAAGGGAGTAGCTCCTACAATGAGCAGTTCTTC
TRBD1 TRBJ2-3 TRBV5-1 . CASSSGTGGADTQYF TGCGCCAGCAGTTCTGGGACAGGGGGCGCAGATACGCAGTATTTT
TRBD1 TRBJ1-1 TRBV6-6 . CASRIRTGHTEAFF TGTGCCAGCAGGATCCGGACAGGGCACACTGAAGCTTTCTTT
TRBD2 TRBJ2-1 TRBV6-1 . CASSEASGSSYNEQFF TGTGCCAGCAGTGAGGCTAGCGGGAGCTCCTACAATGAGCAGTTCTTC
. TRBJ2-2 TRBV11-2 . CASSFQRDTGELFF TGTGCCAGCAGCTTTCAAAGGGACACCGGGGAGCTGTTTTTT
. TRBJ2-5 TRBV27 few CASSRIRAGRETQYF TGTGCCAGCAGTCGGATCAGGGCAGGGCGGGAGACCCAGTACTTC
TRBD1 TRBJ1-6 TRBV4-1 once CASSQDPLGQVVLNSPLHF TGCGCCAGCAGCCAAGATCCCCTAGGACAGGTAGTCCTCAATTCACCCCTCCACTTT
. TRBJ1-1 TRBV7-2 . CASSFPDRNTEAFF TGTGCCAGCAGCTTCCCGGACAGGAACACTGAAGCTTTCTTT
TRBD1 TRBJ1-5 TRBV6-5 once CASRAGGEQPQHF TGTGCCAGCAGAGCAGGGGGCGAGCAGCCCCAGCATTTT
. TRBJ2-3 TRBV6-5 . CASSYRSGTDTQYF TGTGCCAGCAGTTACCGGTCAGGGACAGATACGCAGTATTTT
TRBD1 TRBJ1-6 TRBV5-1 medium-sized CASSFKTGAYNSPLHF TGCGCCAGCAGCTTCAAGACAGGGGCCTATAATTCACCCCTCCACTTT
. TRBJ2-2 TRBV7-8 . CASSAGSGELFF TGTGCCAGCAGCGCGGGGAGCGGGGAGCTGTTTTTT
TRBD2 TRBJ2-5 TRBV7-6 . CASSLTGLAGMETQYF TGTGCCAGCAGCTTAACAGGACTAGCGGGGATGGAGACCCAGTACTTC
. TRBJ1-1 TRBV5-6 . CASSFMMNTEAFF TGTGCCAGCAGCTTTATGATGAACACTGAAGCTTTCTTT
. TRBJ2-1 TRBV7-9 . CASSPYYSYNEQFF TGTGCCAGCAGCCCATACTACTCCTACAATGAGCAGTTCTTC
. TRBJ1-1 TRBV14 . CASSQDMVAEAFF TGTGCCAGCAGCCAAGATATGGTAGCTGAAGCTTTCTTT
. TRBJ2-3 TRBV7-9 . CASSLAGADTQYF TGTGCCAGCAGCTTAGCGGGGGCAGATACGCAGTATTTT
. TRBJ1-4 TRBV19 . CASSIDRGTNEKLFF TGTGCCAGTAGTATAGATCGGGGGACTAATGAAAAACTGTTTTTT
. TRBJ1-3 TRBV5-1 . CASSLDGFSGNTIYF TGCGCCAGCAGCTTAGACGGCTTCTCTGGAAACACCATATATTTT
. TRBJ2-3 TRBV12-2 . CASRLGGPPTDTQYF TGTGCAAGTCGCTTAGGGGGCCCACCCACAGATACGCAGTATTTT
. TRBJ1-5 TRBV6-5 few CASSYSQVGDQPQHF TGTGCCAGCAGTTACTCCCAGGTGGGCGATCAGCCCCAGCATTTT
. TRBJ2-5 TRBV20-1 . CSAGRGETQYF TGCAGTGCTGGCAGGGGTGAGACCCAGTACTTC
TRBD1 TRBJ1-1 TRBV5-8 . CASSRGTVNTEAFF TGTGCCAGCAGCCGAGGGACAGTGAACACTGAAGCTTTCTTT
. TRBJ1-2 TRBV5-4 . CASSLEGLRGGYTF TGTGCCAGCAGCTTGGAGGGACTAAGGGGTGGCTACACCTTC
TRBD2 TRBJ2-7 TRBV4-1 once CASSQAFGGLAGEQYF TGCGCCAGCAGCCAAGCTTTTGGGGGACTAGCGGGGGAGCAGTACTTC
TRBD1 TRBJ2-1 TRBV18 few CASSPPRTGDSYNEQFF TGTGCCAGCTCACCCCCGCGTACAGGGGATTCCTACAATGAGCAGTTCTTC
. TRBJ2-2 TRBV5-6 . CASSLGQGSNGELFF TGTGCCAGCAGCTTGGGGCAGGGTAGTAACGGGGAGCTGTTTTTT
. TRBJ2-3 TRBV2 . CASTRWGLESTDTQYF TGTGCCAGCACCCGATGGGGGCTAGAAAGCACAGATACGCAGTATTTT
TRBD1 TRBJ1-1 TRBV7-9 . CASSFRQGMNTEAFF TGTGCCAGCAGCTTCAGACAGGGGATGAACACTGAAGCTTTCTTT
. TRBJ2-1 TRBV6-1 . CASSEAAPRGEQFF TGTGCCAGCAGTGAAGCGGCCCCCCGGGGTGAGCAGTTCTTC
. TRBJ1-1 TRBV12-5 few CASGLGGSTEAFF TGTGCTAGTGGTTTGGGGGGGAGTACTGAAGCTTTCTTT
. TRBJ1-1 TRBV19 . CASSVQGNTEAFF TGTGCCAGTAGCGTCCAGGGGAACACTGAAGCTTTCTTT
. TRBJ1-5 TRBV27 few CASSSGPLQPQHF TGTGCCAGCAGCTCTGGACCCCTTCAGCCCCAGCATTTT
. TRBJ2-5 TRBV15 . CATSRDPQAQETQYF TGTGCCACCAGCAGAGATCCACAGGCCCAAGAGACCCAGTACTTC
TRBD1 TRBJ2-7 TRBV6-1 . CASRAASGTAYEQYF TGTGCCAGCAGGGCCGCCTCCGGGACAGCGTACGAGCAGTACTTC
. TRBJ1-5 TRBV19 . CASSIHVGPQHF TGTGCCAGTAGTATACATGTAGGGCCCCAGCATTTT
. TRBJ1-1 TRBV5-4 . CASSLGQTNTEAFF TGTGCCAGCAGCTTGGGACAGACGAACACTGAAGCTTTCTTT
. TRBJ2-7 TRBV18 . CASSRAGYDYEQYF TGTGCCAGCTCACGGGCAGGGTACGACTACGAGCAGTACTTC
TRBD1 TRBJ2-1 TRBV25-1 . CASSELTGVPTTGNEQFF TGTGCCAGCAGTGAACTGACAGGGGTCCCAACCACGGGGAATGAGCAGTTCTTC
. TRBJ1-2 TRBV5-4 . CASSLGRGSGYTF TGTGCCAGCAGCTTAGGGAGGGGAAGTGGCTACACCTTC
. TRBJ1-2 TRBV5-1 once CASSLEAGVHYGYTF TGCGCCAGCAGCTTGGAGGCAGGGGTTCACTATGGCTACACCTTC
TRBD1 TRBJ1-4 TRBV5-4 . CASGGTGRNEKLFF TGTGCCAGCGGGGGGACAGGACGTAATGAAAAACTGTTTTTT
. TRBJ1-2 TRBV5-6 . CASSLIRAYWGYTF TGTGCCAGCAGCTTGATCAGGGCGTATTGGGGCTACACCTTC
. TRBJ2-7 TRBV5-1 . CASSTPSYEQYF TGCGCCAGCAGCACTCCTAGCTACGAGCAGTACTTC
. TRBJ2-1 TRBV4-1 . CASSQESSYNEQFF TGCGCCAGCAGCCAAGAGAGCTCCTACAATGAGCAGTTCTTC
. TRBJ1-2 TRBV15 . CATSRHGGNYGYTF TGTGCCACCAGCAGACACGGGGGAAACTATGGCTACACCTTC
. TRBJ2-3 TRBV9 . CASSVRDSVRSGGTDTQYF TGTGCCAGCAGCGTTCGGGACTCGGTCCGCTCGGGAGGCACAGATACGCAGTATTTT
. TRBJ1-1 TRBV5-1 . CASSKMNTEAFF TGCGCCAGCAGCAAGATGAACACTGAAGCTTTCTTT
. TRBJ1-4 TRBV5-5 . CASSFEAGDEKLFF TGTGCCAGCAGCTTTGAGGCAGGAGATGAAAAACTGTTTTTT
TRBD1 TRBJ1-4 TRBV14 once CASGRQGYNEKLFF TGTGCCAGCGGGAGACAGGGTTATAATGAAAAACTGTTTTTT